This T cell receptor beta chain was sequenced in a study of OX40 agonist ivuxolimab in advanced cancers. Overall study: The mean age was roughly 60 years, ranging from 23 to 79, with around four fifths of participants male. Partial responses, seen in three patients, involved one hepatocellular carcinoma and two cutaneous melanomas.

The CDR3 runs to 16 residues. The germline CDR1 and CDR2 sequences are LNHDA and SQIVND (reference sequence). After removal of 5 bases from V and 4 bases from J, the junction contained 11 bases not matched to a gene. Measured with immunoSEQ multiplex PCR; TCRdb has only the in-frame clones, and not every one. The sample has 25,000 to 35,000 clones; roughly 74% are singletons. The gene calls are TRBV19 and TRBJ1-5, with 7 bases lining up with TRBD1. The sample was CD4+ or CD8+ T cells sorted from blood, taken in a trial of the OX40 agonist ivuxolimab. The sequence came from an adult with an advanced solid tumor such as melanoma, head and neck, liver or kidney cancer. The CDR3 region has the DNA TGTGCCAGTAGTGTCAGGACCGGGACAGCTAATCAGCCCCAGCATTTT. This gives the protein CASSVRTGTANQPQHF.